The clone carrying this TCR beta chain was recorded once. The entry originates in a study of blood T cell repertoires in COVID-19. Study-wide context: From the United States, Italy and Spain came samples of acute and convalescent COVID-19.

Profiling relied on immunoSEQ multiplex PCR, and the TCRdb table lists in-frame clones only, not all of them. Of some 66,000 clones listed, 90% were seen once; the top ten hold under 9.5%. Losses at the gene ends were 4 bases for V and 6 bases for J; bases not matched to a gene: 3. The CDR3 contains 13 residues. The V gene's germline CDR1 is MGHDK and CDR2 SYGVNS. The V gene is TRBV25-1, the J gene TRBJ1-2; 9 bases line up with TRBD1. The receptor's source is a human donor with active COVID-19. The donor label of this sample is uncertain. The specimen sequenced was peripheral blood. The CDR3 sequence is CASSGDRAHGYTF. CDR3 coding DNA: TGTGCCAGCAGTGGGGACAGGGCGCATGGCTACACCTTC.